This passage covers 20 T cell receptor beta chains from one sample sequenced in a study of T cell changes during pregnancy in multiple sclerosis (dated by TCRdb to between 2018 and 2021). Receptor libraries were prepared by the immunoSEQ multiplex PCR assay. TCRdb obtained this table from immuneACCESS and retained in-frame rearrangements with V and J assigned. These tables miss some clones; where compared with another copy, unresolved V genes account for less than half of the shortfall, and the remainder is unexplained. Here the sample has 70,000 or so clones; 85% to 95% occur a single time. The top ten clones comprise just under 2% of the sample. Sample: peripheral blood, taken in the third trimester of pregnancy. The receptors shown here come from a female donor in good health, enrolled as a control in a pregnancy study.

The gene calls are TRBV28 and TRBJ1-2; no clear D gene. This CDR3 is 11 amino acids long. V was cut by 4 bases and J by 5 bases, with 5 bases left in between. Germline V gives CDR1 MDHEN, CDR2 SYDVKM. CDR3 bases: TGTGCCAGCAGTTCTGTTTATGGCTACACCTTC. It encodes CASSSVYGYTF.

This chain links TRBV7-2 with TRBJ2-7, with a weak D call TRBD1 (6 bases). The ends were cut back, 5 bases at V and 0 bases at J, with 14 bases in the middle. The CDR3 has 15 residues. Germline V gene data show CDR1 as SGHTA and CDR2 as FQGNSA. CDR3 bases: TGTGCCAGCAGCCACCGGGACATAAGCTCCTACGAGCAGTACTTC. Residues: CASSHRDISSYEQYF. The full variable domain, completed using reference TRBV7-2 and TRBJ2-7, is GAGVSQSPSNKVTEKGKDVELRCDPISGHTALYWYRQSLGQGLEFLIYFQGNSAPDKSGLPSDRFSAERTGGSVSTLTIQRTQQEDSAVYLCASSHRDISSYEQYFGPGTRLTVT.

The rearrangement links TRBV25-1 to TRBJ2-3; tentatively, D is TRBD1 (5 bases). The CDR3 spans 16 residues. V lost 5 bases, J lost 2 bases, and 17 bases lay in between. Germline assignment: CDR1 MGHDK and CDR2 SYGVNS. This CDR3 is CASSQGASHLTDTQYF. The CDR3 nucleotides read TGTGCCAGCAGTCAGGGTGCAAGCCACCTCACAGATACGCAGTATTTT. The full variable domain, rest sourced from reference TRBV25-1 and TRBJ2-3, is EADIYQTPRYLVIGTGKKITLECSQTMGHDKMYWYQQDPGMELHLIHYSYGVNSTEKGDLSSESTVSRIRTEHFPLTLESARPSHTSQYLCASSQGASHLTDTQYFGPGTRLTVL.

J is TRBJ2-1 and V is TRBV7-2, with 10 bases identical to TRBD2. This CDR3 contains 19 residues. Germline V gene lookup returns CDR1 SGHTA and CDR2 FQGNSA. The trim removed 6 bases at V and 1 base at J, leaving 15 bases unmatched. CDR3 sequence (DNA): TGTGCCAGCAGACTTACAGGCCTAGCGGGGGTTCCTTCCTACAATGAGCAGTTCTTC. Translating gives CASRLTGLAGVPSYNEQFF.

The chain uses TRBV9 and TRBJ1-2; 7 bases line up with TRBD1. The length of the CDR3 is 17 residues. Germline CDR1 is SGDLS and CDR2 is YYNGEE. The V gene end was trimmed by 3 bases and the J gene end by 4 bases; junction bases not matched to a gene: 15. For the CDR3, the DNA is TGTGCCAGCAGCGCTACTGTATTTCCGACAGGGTCCTATGGCTACACCTTC. Translated: CASSATVFPTGSYGYTF.

A word on this clone: A read error may account for a junction end that differs from germline. The genes are TRBV6-1 and TRBJ2-3; 7 bases are a match to TRBD1. CDR3 size: 15 residues. Looked up from germline, CDR1 is MNHNS and CDR2 is SASEGT. The CDR3 reads CANGSKGALQIPAHF. The CDR3 DNA reads TGTGCCAACGGTAGTAAGGGGGCCCTTCAAATTCCGGCACATTTT.

The chain employs TRBV19 and TRBJ2-5; 8 nucleotides match TRBD2. V was clipped by 4 bases and J by 5 bases; unmatched bases: 6. The CDR3 extends over 14 amino acids. From germline, CDR1 is LNHDA and CDR2 SQIVND (reference sequence). The CDR3 nucleotides read TGTGCCAGTAGTACTTGGACTAGCAGGGAGACCCAGTACTTC. This codes for CASSTWTSRETQYF. Full variable domain (remainder filled in from reference TRBV19 and TRBJ2-5): DGGITQSPKYLFRKEGQNVTLSCEQNLNHDAMYWYRQDPGQGLRLIYYSQIVNDFQKGDIAEGYSVSREKKESFPLTVTSAQKNPTAFYLCASSTWTSRETQYFGPGTRLLVL.

This chain links TRBV19 with TRBJ2-7, with a weak D call TRBD1 (5 bases). Deletions cut 11 bases from V and 5 bases from J, with 19 bases between. CDR1 is LNHDA and CDR2 is SQIVND in the germline V gene (reference sequence). The CDR3 extends over 13 amino acids. Here the CDR3 reads CARMCRAVDEQYF. CDR3 DNA: TGTGCCCGAATGTGCAGGGCAGTAGACGAGCAGTACTTC.

The chain employs TRBV6-5 and TRBJ2-7; the match to TRBD1 covers 9 bases. V was clipped by 2 bases and J by 6 bases; unmatched bases: 5. This CDR3 is built from 14 residues. CDR1 and CDR2 from the germline V gene are MNHEY and SVGAGI. The chain's CDR3 is CASSYPGQGGEQYF. CDR3 nucleotides: TGTGCCAGCAGTTACCCGGGACAGGGAGGCGAGCAGTACTTC.

The chain employs TRBV9 and TRBJ2-5; possible D gene TRBD2, 6 bases. CDR1 is SGDLS, CDR2 YYNGEE, per germline. Trimming pared 4 bases from V and 1 base from J, leaving 11 bases between. This CDR3 is 14 amino acids long. Written as DNA, the CDR3 is TGTGCCAGCAGCTCTGCGGGGCCCCAAGAGACCCAGTACTTC. It specifies CASSSAGPQETQYF.

DNA of the CDR3: TGTGCCAGCAGCGGGACAGGGGCGACCTACGAGCAGTACTTC. Translating gives CASSGTGATYEQYF. The chain links TRBV7-9 to TRBJ2-7, with 10 bases identical to TRBD1. V was pared by 5 bases and J by 2 bases, with 3 bases of the junction left unmatched. CDR1 SEHNR and CDR2 FQNEAQ come from the germline V gene (reference sequence). This CDR3 region has 14 residues. The whole variable domain, filled in from reference TRBV7-9 and TRBJ2-7, reads DTGVSQNPRHKITKRGQNVTFRCDPISEHNRLYWYRQTLGQGPEFLTYFQNEAQLEKSRLLSDRFSAERPKGSFSTLEIQRTEQGDSAMYLCASSGTGATYEQYFGPGTRLTVT.

The V and J genes are TRBV5-1 and TRBJ2-3, with 13 bases that match TRBD2. The J segment lost 6 bases and the V segment lost 2 bases, leaving 3 bases of the junction unmatched. CDR3 length: 15 amino acids. CDR1 is SGHRS and CDR2 is YFSETQ in the germline V gene. The CDR3 DNA reads as TGCGCCAGCAGCTTACTAGCGGGAGGGCCGGATACGCAGTATTTT. Translation: CASSLLAGGPDTQYF. Variable domain in full (rest from reference TRBV5-1 and TRBJ2-3): KAGVTQTPRYLIKTRGQQVTLSCSPISGHRSVSWYQQTPGQGLQFLFEYFSETQRNKGNFPGRFSGRQFSNSRSEMNVSTLELGDSALYLCASSLLAGGPDTQYFGPGTRLTVL.

The chain employs TRBV27 and TRBJ2-7; tentatively, D is TRBD2 (6 bases). This CDR3 spans 17 amino acids. The ends were cut back, 2 bases at V and 1 base at J, with 18 bases in the middle. Germline V gene data show CDR1 as MNHEY and CDR2 as SMNVEV (reference sequence). CDR3 residues: CASSLVGGVGVSYEQYF. The CDR3 DNA sequence: TGTGCCAGCAGTTTAGTTGGCGGGGTTGGGGTTTCCTACGAGCAGTACTTC.

This chain joins TRBV5-4 and TRBJ1-3; D call uncertain. Germline CDR1 reads SGHNT; CDR2 reads YYREEE (reference sequence). V shed 0 bases and J shed 0 bases, with 7 bases lying between them. CDR3 size: 15 residues. Written as DNA, the CDR3 is TGTGCCAGCAGCTTGGCCCCCAGCTCTGGAAACACCATATATTTT. Protein: CASSLAPSSGNTIYF.

This chain uses TRBV28 with TRBJ2-1; 10 nucleotides agree with TRBD2. This CDR3 contains 18 residues. The trim removed 5 bases at V and 0 bases at J, leaving 10 bases unmatched. Germline V lookup: CDR1 MDHEN, CDR2 SYDVKM. The CDR3 DNA reads TGTGCCAGCAGTCTCTTAAAACTAGCGGGAAGCTCCTACAATGAGCAGTTCTTC. This encodes CASSLLKLAGSSYNEQFF.

This sequence joins TRBV5-6 and TRBJ1-2, with D tentatively TRBD1 (5 bases). The V and J ends lost 4 bases and 4 bases respectively, with 17 bases between them. Germline assignment: CDR1 SGHDT and CDR2 YYEEEE. The length of the CDR3 is 15 residues. This CDR3 is CASSPRKGTPYGYTF. In DNA form, the CDR3 reads TGTGCCAGCAGCCCCCGGAAGGGGACTCCCTATGGCTACACCTTC.

The rearrangement links TRBV4-3 to TRBJ2-1, with a weak D call TRBD2 (5 bases). V was pared by 0 bases and J by 0 bases, with 15 bases between. Looked up from germline, CDR1 is LGHNA and CDR2 is YSLEER. The CDR3 covers 18 residues. The CDR3 loop is CASSQDLLGGGSYNEQFF. The DNA of the CDR3 is TGCGCCAGCAGCCAAGATCTTTTAGGAGGAGGCTCCTACAATGAGCAGTTCTTC.

The rearrangement joins TRBV2 to TRBJ1-4; maybe TRBD1 (6 bases). This CDR3 is 17 amino acids long. Between the trimmed V and J ends, which lost 6 bases and 4 bases, there was a span of 21 bases. Germline CDR1 reads SNHLY; CDR2 reads FYNNEI. The CDR3 nucleotides are TGTGCCAGCAGCCTGAGAGGAACGACAGGACTTAATGAAAAACTGTTTTTT. Its protein product is CASSLRGTTGLNEKLFF.

The chain recombines TRBV5-1 with TRBJ2-2; D might be TRBD1 (6 bases). V lost 1 base to trimming and J lost 4 bases, with 11 bases between them. There are 15 residues in the CDR3. Germline V CDR1 and CDR2: SGHRS, YFSETQ. DNA for the CDR3: TGCGCCAGCAGCTTGAGGACAGTTCTCACCGGGGAGCTGTTTTTT. Translated: CASSLRTVLTGELFF. Together with reference TRBV5-1 and TRBJ2-2, the CDR3 gives the full variable domain: KAGVTQTPRYLIKTRGQQVTLSCSPISGHRSVSWYQQTPGQGLQFLFEYFSETQRNKGNFPGRFSGRQFSNSRSEMNVSTLELGDSALYLCASSLRTVLTGELFFGEGSRLTVL.

This chain links TRBV2 with TRBJ2-7; D might be TRBD2 (5 bases). Looked up from germline, CDR1 is SNHLY and CDR2 is FYNNEI. The V end was cut by 6 bases, the J end by 2 bases, with 11 bases between. This CDR3 is 13 amino acids long. This CDR3 is CASRGRWAYEQYF. In nucleotides, the CDR3 is TGTGCCAGCAGGGGGAGATGGGCCTACGAGCAGTACTTC.